This T cell receptor beta chain was captured in a study of human T cells and chemical hapten exposure. The library labeled individual cDNA molecules by adding unique molecular identifiers to them. TCRdb reanalysed the RACE reads using MiXCR and keeps one entry per CDR3 protein. The sample yields a few hundred thousand distinct CDR3 sequences, about 6.3% seen once. Stated time point: patch test 2, 6 weeks after DPC sensitization. As to treatment: therapeutic diphenylcyclopropenone sensitization with weekly scalp DPC. The donor pool consisted of alopecia patients aged 18 to 70 years, considered suitable for DPC. This CDR3 is built from 14 residues. Trimming removed 5 bases from V and 7 bases from J, with 15 bases in between. This clonotype was counted between two and nine times. Antigen: not known. General study findings and limits: Compared to controls, expanded TCRs made significantly more large clusters of similar CDR3s.

The chain is built from TRBV12-3 or TRBV12-4 and TRBJ2-1; D call uncertain. This material consisted of whole blood, taken in connection with sensitization to the hapten diphenylcyclopropenone (DPC). The clonotype originates from a woman under 30 with alopecia areata. Some clones in this sample may be carry-over from other donors' samples. CDR3 in amino acids: CASSAPPEQNEQFF. In nucleotides, the CDR3 is TGTGCCAGCAGTGCCCCCCCCGAACAGAATGAGCAGTTCTTC.